This T cell receptor (beta chain) originates from a study of CD8 T cells in Susac syndrome. Reverse transcription of 0.5 to 1 ug RNA was carried out with random hexamers. Multiplex immunoSEQ PCR targeted 54 Vbeta and 13 Jbeta TCR beta segments. Using its own MiXCR run on the immunoSEQ multiplex PCR reads, TCRdb lists one record per CDR3 protein. The sample yields about 140,000 distinct CDR3 sequences, about 95% seen once. Germline V CDR1 and CDR2: ENHRY, SYGVKD. This CDR3 is built from 15 residues. Deletions cut 3 bases from V and 0 bases from J, with 9 bases between. V and J are TRBV10-3 and TRBJ1-5; a possible D gene is TRBD1 (5 bases). This TCR was recovered from a human donor with Susac syndrome. Sequencing was carried out using CD8+ T cells from PBMCs. The DNA for the CDR3 is TGTGCCATCAGTGATTCCGGGACTAGCAATCAGCCCCAGCATTTT. Translating it yields CAISDSGTSNQPQHF.